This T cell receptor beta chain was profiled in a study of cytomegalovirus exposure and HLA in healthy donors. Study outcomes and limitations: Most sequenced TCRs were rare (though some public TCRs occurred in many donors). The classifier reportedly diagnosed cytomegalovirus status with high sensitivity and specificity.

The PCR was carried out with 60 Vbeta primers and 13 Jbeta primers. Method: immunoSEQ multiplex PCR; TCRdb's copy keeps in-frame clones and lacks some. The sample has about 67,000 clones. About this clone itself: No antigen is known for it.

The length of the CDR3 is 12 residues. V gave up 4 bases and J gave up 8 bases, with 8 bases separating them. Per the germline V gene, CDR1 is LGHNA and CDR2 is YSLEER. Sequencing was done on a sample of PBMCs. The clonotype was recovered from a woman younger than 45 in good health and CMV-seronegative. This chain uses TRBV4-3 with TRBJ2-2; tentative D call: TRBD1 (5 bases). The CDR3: CASSPQGGELFF. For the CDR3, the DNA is TGCGCCAGCAGCCCTCAGGGAGGGGAGCTGTTTTTT.